The 26 T cell receptor beta chains listed next were all sequenced from one sample in a study of a mutant IDH1 vaccine in newly diagnosed glioma. No cognate antigen is known for these TCRs. The table came from immunoSEQ multiplex PCR; TCRdb's copy has only in-frame clones and leaves some out. Of tens of thousands of clones detected, 89% appear once; the ten largest clones hold about 2.2%. This sample's time point: week 47, end of study. The investigators gave 300 ug of mutant IDH1 20-mer peptide in each vaccine dose, together with topical imiquimod. The sample was PBMCs, taken from a glioma patient whose treatment included an IDH1 peptide vaccine. These receptor sequences come from a man aged 35 to 55 with glioma.

V usage is TRBV28 and J usage is TRBJ2-2; D possibly matches TRBD1 or TRBD2 (5 bases each). CDR1 and CDR2 from the germline V gene are MDHEN and SYDVKM. The V end was cut by 5 bases, the J end by 4 bases, with 14 bases between. This CDR3 comprises 15 residues. CDR3 protein: CASSPHDGGTGELFF. CDR3 nucleotides: TGTGCCAGCAGTCCGCACGATGGGGGCACCGGGGAGCTGTTTTTT. The full variable domain, in which reference TRBV28 and TRBJ2-2 provide the parts outside the CDR3, is DVKVTQSSRYLVKRTGEKVFLECVQDMDHENMFWYRQDPGLGLRLIYFSYDVKMKEKGDIPEGYSVSREKKERFSLILESASTNQTSMYLCASSPHDGGTGELFFGEGSRLTVL.

The chain combines TRBV5-1 with TRBJ2-1; tentatively, D is TRBD1 (5 bases). Germline CDR1 is SGHRS and CDR2 is YFSETQ. V lost 5 bases and J 5 bases, leaving 11 bases between the germline ends. The CDR3 has 13 amino acids. CDR3 sequence (DNA): TGCGCCAGCAGTCTAGTGGACAACAATGAGCAGTTCTTC. Its translation: CASSLVDNNEQFF.

The gene calls are TRBV2 and TRBJ1-2, with D unclear. The CDR3 totals 13 residues. Trimming pared 4 bases from V and 7 bases from J, leaving 13 bases between. Per germline, CDR1 SNHLY and CDR2 FYNNEI. Here the CDR3 reads CASSVEARSGYTF. For the CDR3, the DNA is TGTGCCAGCAGTGTGGAGGCTCGGAGTGGCTACACCTTC.

The chain is built from TRBV6-5 and TRBJ1-2; D is unclear. Between the trimmed V and J ends, which lost 3 bases and 0 bases, there was a span of 5 bases. Looked up from germline, CDR1 is MNHEY and CDR2 is SVGAGI. The CDR3 consists of 13 residues. CDR3 in amino acids: CASSYLSNYGYTF. Written as DNA, the CDR3 is TGTGCCAGCAGTTATTTATCTAACTATGGCTACACCTTC.

The chain recombines TRBV19 with TRBJ2-5; 10 bases line up with TRBD2. CDR3 length equals 16 residues. Germline V lookup: CDR1 LNHDA, CDR2 SQIVND (reference sequence). Unmatched junction bases numbered 9, after V lost 3 bases and J lost 5 bases. CDR3 region: CASSMGLAGVWETQYF. CDR3 DNA: TGTGCCAGTAGTATGGGTCTAGCGGGGGTCTGGGAGACCCAGTACTTC. Full variable domain (missing parts from reference TRBV19 and TRBJ2-5): DGGITQSPKYLFRKEGQNVTLSCEQNLNHDAMYWYRQDPGQGLRLIYYSQIVNDFQKGDIAEGYSVSREKKESFPLTVTSAQKNPTAFYLCASSMGLAGVWETQYFGPGTRLLVL.

The chain joins TRBV25-1 to TRBJ2-1, with D maybe TRBD2 (6 bases). Germline V gene lookup returns CDR1 MGHDK and CDR2 SYGVNS. V lost 2 bases and J lost 5, with 16 bases in between. CDR3 size: 16 residues. The CDR3: CASSEPDWEDHNEQFF. The CDR3, as DNA: TGTGCCAGCAGTGAACCCGACTGGGAGGACCACAATGAGCAGTTCTTC.

The chain combines TRBV19 with TRBJ1-1; no reliable D call. This CDR3 contains 12 residues. The ends were cut back, 3 bases at V and 7 bases at J, with 9 bases in the middle. CDR1 and CDR2 from the germline V gene are LNHDA and SQIVND (reference sequence). The CDR3 sequence: CASSMIGREAFF. CDR3 DNA: TGTGCCAGTAGTATGATAGGGCGTGAAGCTTTCTTT.

This clone has only a few counts. The chain couples TRBV14 to TRBJ1-3, with a tentative D call TRBD1 (5 bases). Germline lookup yields CDR1 SGHDN and CDR2 FVKESK. The CDR3 consists of 16 residues. V was cut by 3 bases and J by 0 bases, with 12 bases left in between. The CDR3 spells CASSQRRGSSGNTIYF. The CDR3 DNA reads as TGTGCCAGCAGCCAGCGGCGGGGGAGCTCTGGAAACACCATATATTTT.

This chain links TRBV2 with TRBJ1-5; D call uncertain. The CDR3 totals 14 residues. V was trimmed by 6 bases and J by 2 bases, leaving 11 bases between them. The V gene's germline CDR1 is SNHLY and CDR2 FYNNEI. In nucleotides, the CDR3 is TGTGCCAGCAGGGATTGGGTGGGCAATCAGCCCCAGCATTTT. Its protein is CASRDWVGNQPQHF. The whole variable domain, remainder taken from reference TRBV2 and TRBJ1-5, is EPEVTQTPSHQVTQMGQEVILRCVPISNHLYFYWYRQILGQKVEFLVSFYNNEISEKSEIFDDQFSVERPDGSNFTLKIRSTKLEDSAMYFCASRDWVGNQPQHFGDGTRLSIL.

The chain joins TRBV6-6 to TRBJ2-5, with 8 bases matching TRBD1. Trimming removed 7 bases from V and 7 bases from J; junction bases left unmatched: 11. The CDR3 sequence is 14 residues long. Germline CDR1 reads MNHNY; CDR2 reads SVGAGI (reference sequence). As DNA, the CDR3 is TGTGCCAGCACCCTCCCGGGACAGGCGGCGACCCAGTACTTC. As protein: CASTLPGQAATQYF.

The chain is built from TRBV6-5 and TRBJ1-1; no definite D call. The V and J ends lost 0 bases and 0 bases respectively, with 11 bases between them. The germline V gene encodes CDR1 MNHEY and CDR2 SVGAGI. This CDR3 is 16 amino acids long. The CDR3 loop reads CASSYSLGAVNTEAFF. DNA for the CDR3: TGTGCCAGCAGTTACTCGCTCGGCGCTGTGAACACTGAAGCTTTCTTT.

For the CDR3, the DNA is TGTGCCAGTAGTACAGGAGCGGGGGAGAACACCGGGGAGCTGTTTTTT. Translation gives CASSTGAGENTGELFF. This sequence joins TRBV19 and TRBJ2-2, with TRBD2 identical over 8 bases. Trimming at V came to 4 bases and at J to 1 base, leaving 5 bases not matched to a gene. CDR1 and CDR2 (germline): LNHDA, SQIVND (reference sequence). This CDR3 has 16 residues.

This rearrangement joins TRBV6-1 to TRBJ1-1; 7 positions agree with TRBD1. V was clipped by 2 bases and J by 4 bases; unmatched bases: 7. Germline CDR1 MNHNS, CDR2 SASEGT. The CDR3 is made up of 15 amino acids. CDR3 protein: CASSEHPGGSTEAFF. DNA for the CDR3: TGTGCCAGCAGTGAACACCCAGGGGGGAGCACTGAAGCTTTCTTT.

J is TRBJ1-1 and V is TRBV19; 8 bases align to TRBD1. V shed 7 bases, J shed 4 bases, and the junction held 17 bases outside the gene matches. The CDR3 extends over 17 amino acids. Germline V gene data show CDR1 as LNHDA and CDR2 as SQIVND (reference sequence). The CDR3 loop reads CASNRVKRGQDVTEAFF. The CDR3 nucleotides are TGTGCCAGTAATAGGGTAAAGCGGGGACAGGACGTCACTGAAGCTTTCTTT. Supplemented by reference TRBV19 and TRBJ1-1, the full variable domain reads DGGITQSPKYLFRKEGQNVTLSCEQNLNHDAMYWYRQDPGQGLRLIYYSQIVNDFQKGDIAEGYSVSREKKESFPLTVTSAQKNPTAFYLCASNRVKRGQDVTEAFFGQGTRLTVV.

The J gene is TRBJ1-1, the V gene TRBV2; 9 nucleotides align to TRBD1. Germline loops: CDR1 SNHLY, CDR2 FYNNEI. The CDR3 loop spans 13 amino acids. With 6 bases clipped from V and 7 bases from J, the junction kept 6 bases outside the gene matches. CDR3 protein: CASRGQGFGEAFF. DNA of the CDR3: TGTGCCAGCAGGGGACAGGGTTTCGGTGAAGCTTTCTTT. The full variable domain, its missing parts supplied by reference TRBV2 and TRBJ1-1, is EPEVTQTPSHQVTQMGQEVILRCVPISNHLYFYWYRQILGQKVEFLVSFYNNEISEKSEIFDDQFSVERPDGSNFTLKIRSTKLEDSAMYFCASRGQGFGEAFFGQGTRLTVV.

The chain combines TRBV6-5 with TRBJ1-1, with 7 positions matching TRBD1. The V and J ends lost 2 bases and 4 bases, in that order; junction bases with no gene match: 7. CDR1 is MNHEY and CDR2 is SVGAGI in the germline V gene. The CDR3 has 15 residues. CDR3 sequence reads: CASSYGRQGSTEAFF. In DNA form, the CDR3 reads TGTGCCAGCAGTTACGGCCGACAGGGATCCACTGAAGCTTTCTTT.

This clone showed up just once. This CDR3 reads CASSPHRGGSNQPQHF. The CDR3 bases are TGTGCCAGCAGCCCCCACAGGGGGGGTAGCAATCAGCCCCAGCATTTT. This chain links TRBV7-2 with TRBJ1-5; TRBD1 aligns across 8 bases. Looked up from germline, CDR1 is SGHTA and CDR2 is FQGNSA. The CDR3 sequence is 16 residues long. With V trimmed by 5 bases and J by 0 bases, 6 bases remained unmatched.

The chain carries TRBV2 and TRBJ2-6; a possible D gene is TRBD1 (5 bases). Trimming stripped 4 bases from V and 0 bases from J, with 13 bases between. This CDR3 is built from 17 residues. The germline V gene has CDR1 SNHLY and CDR2 FYNNEI. The CDR3 nucleotides are TGTGCCAGCAGTGGGTGGGGCAGGTCCTCTGGGGCCAACGTCCTGACTTTC. This encodes CASSGWGRSSGANVLTF.

The chain combines TRBV29-1 with TRBJ2-6; no clear D gene. V dropped 6 bases and J dropped 0 bases, with 9 bases sitting between them. This CDR3 is 14 amino acids long. From germline, CDR1 is SQVTM and CDR2 ANQGSEA. DNA for the CDR3: TGCAGCGTGAGGCAGCACTCTGGGGCCAACGTCCTGACTTTC. Translating it yields CSVRQHSGANVLTF.

The V gene is TRBV4-3, the J gene TRBJ2-7, with a weak D call TRBD1 (6 bases). CDR3 length: 15 residues. Germline lookup yields CDR1 LGHNA and CDR2 YSLEER. Trimming removed 1 base from V and 3 bases from J, with 13 bases in between. The CDR3 sequence: CASSQGVGQLYEQYF. The CDR3 region has the DNA TGCGCCAGCAGCCAAGGGGTCGGACAGCTCTACGAGCAGTACTTC.

The chain employs TRBV6-1 and TRBJ2-6, with 7 positions matching TRBD1. The CDR3 covers 18 residues. Trimming at V came to 4 bases and at J to 3 bases, leaving 12 bases not matched to a gene. Germline V gene sequence: CDR1 MNHNS, CDR2 SASEGT. The DNA for the CDR3 is TGTGCCAGCAGTGCCAGGACAGGCGTGAGCGATGGGGCCAACGTCCTGACTTTC. Encoded protein: CASSARTGVSDGANVLTF.

Turning to this clone: One end of the junction is discordant with germline, which a read error may explain. The CDR3 DNA reads as TGTGCTAGCAGCTTAGTGGGTGGCCCGAACACCGGGGAGCTGTTTTTT. This translates into CASSLVGGPNTGELFF. The chain carries TRBV7-7 and TRBJ2-2; D is ambiguous. The germline V gene has CDR1 SSHAT and CDR2 FNYEAQ (reference sequence). The CDR3 spans 16 residues.

The rearrangement uses TRBV6-1 and TRBJ2-1; TRBD1 might be the D (5 bases). CDR1 is MNHNS, CDR2 SASEGT, per germline. Between the trimmed V and J ends, which lost 4 bases and 4 bases, there was a span of 5 bases. This CDR3 comprises 12 residues. Here the CDR3 reads CASSGQYNEQFF. CDR3 coding DNA: TGTGCCAGCAGTGGACAGTACAATGAGCAGTTCTTC.

This chain connects TRBV6-1 to TRBJ1-2; possible D gene TRBD1, 6 bases. The V end was cut by 9 bases, the J end by 2 bases, with 16 bases between. The CDR3 loop spans 14 amino acids. Per germline, CDR1 MNHNS and CDR2 SASEGT. CDR3 loop: CASVPQGTNYGYTF. The CDR3 coding sequence is TGTGCCAGTGTACCGCAGGGGACAAACTATGGCTACACCTTC.

This clone has only one observation. The chain employs TRBV7-9 and TRBJ2-1; D may match TRBD1 or TRBD2 (5 bases each). The CDR3 runs 14 residues. V was shortened by 6 bases and J by 0 bases, with 9 bases between the two germline ends. CDR1 SEHNR and CDR2 FQNEAQ come from the germline V gene (reference sequence). The CDR3 DNA reads TGTGCCAGCAGTGGGGGAGTCTCCTACAATGAGCAGTTCTTC. It codes for CASSGGVSYNEQFF.

Here the CDR3 reads CASTLELDENEAGYSNQPQHF. Written as DNA, the CDR3 is TGCGCCAGCACCTTAGAACTGGACGAAAATGAAGCTGGGTATAGCAATCAGCCCCAGCATTTT. The chain recombines TRBV5-1 with TRBJ1-5; no firm D call. The V end was cut by 6 bases, the J end by 0 bases, with 31 bases between. The CDR3 length is 21 residues. Germline values: CDR1 SGHRS, CDR2 YFSETQ.